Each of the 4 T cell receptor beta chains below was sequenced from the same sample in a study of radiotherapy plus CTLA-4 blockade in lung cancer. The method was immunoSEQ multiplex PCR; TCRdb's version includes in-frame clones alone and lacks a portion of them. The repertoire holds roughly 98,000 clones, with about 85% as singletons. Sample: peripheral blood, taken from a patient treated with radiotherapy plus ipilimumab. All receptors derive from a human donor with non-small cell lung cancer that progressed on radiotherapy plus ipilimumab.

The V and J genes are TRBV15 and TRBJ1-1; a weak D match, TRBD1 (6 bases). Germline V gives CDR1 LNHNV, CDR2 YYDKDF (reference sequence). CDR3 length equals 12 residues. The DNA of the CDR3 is TGTGGGGTAGGACAGATGAACACTGAAGCTTTCTTT. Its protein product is CGVGQMNTEAFF.

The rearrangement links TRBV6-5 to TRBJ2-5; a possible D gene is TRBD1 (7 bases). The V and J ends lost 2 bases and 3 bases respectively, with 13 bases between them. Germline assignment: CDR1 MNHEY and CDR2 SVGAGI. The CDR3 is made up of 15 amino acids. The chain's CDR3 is CASSYRGTVKETQYF. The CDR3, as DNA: TGTGCCAGCAGTTACCGCGGGACAGTTAAAGAGACCCAGTACTTC.

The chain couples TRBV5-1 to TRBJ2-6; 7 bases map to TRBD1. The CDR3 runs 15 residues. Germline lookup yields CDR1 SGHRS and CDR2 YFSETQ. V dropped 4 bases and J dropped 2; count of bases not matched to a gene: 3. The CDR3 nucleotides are TGCGCCAGCAGCCCTCAGGGGGCTGGGGCCAACGTCCTGACTTTC. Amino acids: CASSPQGAGANVLTF. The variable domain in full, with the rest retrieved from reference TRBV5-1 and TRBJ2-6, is KAGVTQTPRYLIKTRGQQVTLSCSPISGHRSVSWYQQTPGQGLQFLFEYFSETQRNKGNFPGRFSGRQFSNSRSEMNVSTLELGDSALYLCASSPQGAGANVLTFGAGSRLTVL.

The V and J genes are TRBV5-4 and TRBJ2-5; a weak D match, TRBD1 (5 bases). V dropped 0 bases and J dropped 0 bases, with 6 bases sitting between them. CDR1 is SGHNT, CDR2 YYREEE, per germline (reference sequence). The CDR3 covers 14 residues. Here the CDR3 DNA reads TGTGCCAGCAGCTTGGGACAGAACCAAGAGACCCAGTACTTC. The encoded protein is CASSLGQNQETQYF.